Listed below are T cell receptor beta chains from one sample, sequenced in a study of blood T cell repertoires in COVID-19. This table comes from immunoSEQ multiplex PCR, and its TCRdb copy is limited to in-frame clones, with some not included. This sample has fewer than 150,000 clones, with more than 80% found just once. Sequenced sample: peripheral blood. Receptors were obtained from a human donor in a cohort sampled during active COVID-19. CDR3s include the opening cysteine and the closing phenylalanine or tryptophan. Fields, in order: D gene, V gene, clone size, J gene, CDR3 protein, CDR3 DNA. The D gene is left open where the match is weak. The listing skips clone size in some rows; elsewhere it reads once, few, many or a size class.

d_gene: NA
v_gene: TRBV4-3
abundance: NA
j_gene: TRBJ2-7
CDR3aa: CASSQGVSGAPSSYEQYF
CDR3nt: TGCGCCAGCAGCCAAGGGGTTTCAGGCGCACCCAGCTCCTACGAGCAGTACTTC

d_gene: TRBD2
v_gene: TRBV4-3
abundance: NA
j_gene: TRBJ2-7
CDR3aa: CASSRRAGGAENEQYF
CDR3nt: TGCGCCAGCAGCAGACGCGCGGGGGGCGCGGAAAACGAGCAGTACTTC

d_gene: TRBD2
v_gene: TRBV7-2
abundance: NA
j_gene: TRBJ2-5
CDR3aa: CASRMIAGGPETQYF
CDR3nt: TGTGCCAGCAGGATGATAGCGGGAGGGCCAGAGACCCAGTACTTC

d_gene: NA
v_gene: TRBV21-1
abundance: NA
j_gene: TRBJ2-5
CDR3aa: CASPKDSSKETQYF
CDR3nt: TGTGCCAGCCCCAAGGACAGCTCAAAAGAGACCCAGTACTTC

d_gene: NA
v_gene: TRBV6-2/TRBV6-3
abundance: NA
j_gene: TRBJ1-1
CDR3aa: CASTYSYRRNTEAFF
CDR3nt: TGTGCCAGCACCTACTCTTACAGGAGGAACACTGAAGCTTTCTTT

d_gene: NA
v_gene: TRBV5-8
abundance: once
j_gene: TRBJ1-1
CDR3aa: CASSYYQVNRDGKAFF
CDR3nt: TGTGCCAGCAGCTACTACCAGGTGAACAGGGATGGGAAAGCTTTCTTT

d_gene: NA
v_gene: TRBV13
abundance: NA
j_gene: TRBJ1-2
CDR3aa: CASSMRTEAYGYTF
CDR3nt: TGTGCCAGCAGCATGAGGACAGAAGCCTATGGCTACACCTTC

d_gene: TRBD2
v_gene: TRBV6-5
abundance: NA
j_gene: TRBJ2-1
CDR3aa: CASSFGTTMYNEQFF
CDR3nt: TGTGCCAGTAGTTTCGGGACTACAATGTACAATGAGCAGTTCTTC

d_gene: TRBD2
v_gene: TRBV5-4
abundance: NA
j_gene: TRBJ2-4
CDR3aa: CASSPGGSSGRVIQYF
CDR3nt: TGTGCCAGCAGCCCGGGGGGTTCTAGCGGGAGAGTCATTCAGTACTTC

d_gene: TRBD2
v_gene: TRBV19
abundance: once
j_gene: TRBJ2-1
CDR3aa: CASTLTGTSGSFQPHEQFF
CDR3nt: TGTGCCAGTACCCTTACCGGGACTAGCGGGAGTTTTCAACCCCATGAGCAGTTCTTC

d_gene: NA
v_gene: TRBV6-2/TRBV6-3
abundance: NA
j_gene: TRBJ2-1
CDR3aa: CASSMTVMSEQFF
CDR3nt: TGTGCCAGCAGCATGACAGTAATGTCGGAGCAGTTCTTC

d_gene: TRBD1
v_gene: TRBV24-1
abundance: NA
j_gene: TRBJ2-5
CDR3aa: CATSDFPQGQIETQYF
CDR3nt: TGTGCCACCAGTGATTTCCCCCAGGGACAGATCGAGACCCAGTACTTC

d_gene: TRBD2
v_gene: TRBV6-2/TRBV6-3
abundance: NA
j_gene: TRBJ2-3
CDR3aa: CASSHSRLAGKGTDTQYF
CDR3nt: TGTGCCAGCAGTCACTCCAGACTAGCGGGAAAGGGTACAGATACGCAGTATTTT

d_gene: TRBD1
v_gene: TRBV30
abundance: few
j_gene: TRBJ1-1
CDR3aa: CAWKTERDRDTEAFF
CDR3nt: TGTGCCTGGAAGACTGAGAGGGACAGAGACACTGAAGCTTTCTTT

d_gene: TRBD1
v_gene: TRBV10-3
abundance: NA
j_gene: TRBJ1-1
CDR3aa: CAISGDRGGEAFF
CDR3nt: TGTGCCATCAGCGGGGACAGGGGGGGTGAAGCTTTCTTT

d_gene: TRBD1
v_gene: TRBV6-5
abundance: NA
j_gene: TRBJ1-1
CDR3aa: CASRPQGALSAFF
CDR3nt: TGTGCCAGCAGACCTCAGGGGGCGCTGAGCGCTTTCTTT

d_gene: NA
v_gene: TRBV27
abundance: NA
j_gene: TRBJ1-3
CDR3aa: CASSLTSGNTIYF
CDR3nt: TGTGCCAGCAGTTTAACATCTGGAAACACCATATATTTT

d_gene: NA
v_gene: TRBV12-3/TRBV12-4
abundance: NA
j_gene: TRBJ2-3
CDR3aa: CASSFRGGDTQYF
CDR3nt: TGTGCCAGCAGTTTCAGGGGCGGAGATACGCAGTATTTT

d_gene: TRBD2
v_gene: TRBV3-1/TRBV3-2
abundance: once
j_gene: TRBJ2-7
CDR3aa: CASSPTSGGVKSYEQYF
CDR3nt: TGTGCCAGCAGCCCAACTAGCGGGGGAGTTAAATCCTACGAGCAGTACTTC

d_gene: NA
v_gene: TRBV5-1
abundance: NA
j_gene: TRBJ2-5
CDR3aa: CASSYDSPMDQETQYF
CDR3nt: TGCGCCAGCAGTTATGACAGCCCGATGGACCAAGAGACCCAGTACTTC

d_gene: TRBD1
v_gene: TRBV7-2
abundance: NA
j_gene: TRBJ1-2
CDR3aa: CASSSSGGLYGYTF
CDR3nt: TGTGCCAGCAGCTCGTCAGGGGGGCTCTATGGCTACACCTTC

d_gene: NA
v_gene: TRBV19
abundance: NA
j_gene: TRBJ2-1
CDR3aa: CASSGVGQGSHEQFF
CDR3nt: TGTGCCAGTAGTGGGGTTGGCCAGGGGAGCCATGAGCAGTTCTTC

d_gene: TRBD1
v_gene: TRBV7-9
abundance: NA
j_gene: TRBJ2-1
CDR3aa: CASSYNAGTGSYNEQFF
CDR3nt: TGTGCCAGCAGCTACAATGCCGGGACAGGGTCCTACAATGAGCAGTTCTTC

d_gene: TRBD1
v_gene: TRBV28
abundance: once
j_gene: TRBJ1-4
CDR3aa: CASDGSSGTGGEKLFF
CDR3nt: TGTGCCAGTGACGGATCGTCTGGGACAGGGGGAGAAAAACTGTTTTTT

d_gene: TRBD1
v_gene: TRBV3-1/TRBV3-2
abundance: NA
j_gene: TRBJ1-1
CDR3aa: CASSLEGQGGAEAFF
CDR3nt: TGTGCCAGCAGCCTGGAAGGGCAGGGGGGAGCTGAAGCTTTCTTT

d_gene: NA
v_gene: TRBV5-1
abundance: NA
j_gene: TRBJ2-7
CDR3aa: CASSLNRDADVQYF
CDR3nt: TGCGCCAGCAGCTTAAACAGGGATGCTGACGTGCAGTACTTC

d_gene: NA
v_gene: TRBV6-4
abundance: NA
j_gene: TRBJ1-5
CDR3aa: CASIRDNSDQPQHF
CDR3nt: TGTGCCAGCATCCGGGACAATTCCGATCAGCCCCAGCATTTT

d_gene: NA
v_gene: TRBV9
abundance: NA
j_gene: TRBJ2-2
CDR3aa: CASSVLENTGELFF
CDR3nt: TGTGCCAGCAGCGTGTTAGAAAACACCGGGGAGCTGTTTTTT

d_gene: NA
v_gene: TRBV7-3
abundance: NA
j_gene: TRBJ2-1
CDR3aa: CASSFRPDKRNEQFF
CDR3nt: TGTGCCAGCAGCTTTCGACCGGACAAAAGAAATGAGCAGTTCTTC

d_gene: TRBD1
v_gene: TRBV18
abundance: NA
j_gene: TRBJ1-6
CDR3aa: CASSQQGQTDSPLHF
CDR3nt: TGTGCCAGCTCTCAACAGGGACAGACGGATTCACCCCTCCACTTT

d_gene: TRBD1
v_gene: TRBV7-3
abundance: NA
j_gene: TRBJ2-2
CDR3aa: CASSSTGAGELFF
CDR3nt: TGTGCCAGCAGCTCGACAGGGGCCGGGGAGCTGTTTTTT

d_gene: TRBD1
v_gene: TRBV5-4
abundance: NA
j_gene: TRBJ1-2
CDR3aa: CASSLGAGTDRGYTF
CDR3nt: TGTGCCAGCAGCTTGGGGGCCGGGACAGATCGGGGCTACACCTTC

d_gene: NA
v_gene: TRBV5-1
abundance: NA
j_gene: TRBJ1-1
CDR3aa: CASGGTLNTEAFF
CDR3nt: TGCGCCAGCGGAGGCACACTGAACACTGAAGCTTTCTTT

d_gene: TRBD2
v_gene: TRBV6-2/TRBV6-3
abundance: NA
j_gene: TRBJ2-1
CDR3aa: CASSWASGILNEQFF
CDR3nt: TGTGCCAGCAGTTGGGCGAGCGGGATTCTCAATGAGCAGTTCTTC

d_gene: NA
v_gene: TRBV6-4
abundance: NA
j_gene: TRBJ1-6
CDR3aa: CASSDGRTPNSPLHF
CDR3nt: TGTGCCAGCAGTGACGGCAGGACACCTAATTCACCCCTCCACTTT

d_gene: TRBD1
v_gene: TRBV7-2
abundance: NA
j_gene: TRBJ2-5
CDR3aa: CASSSGTGETETQYF
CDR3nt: TGTGCCAGCAGCTCAGGGACAGGGGAGACGGAGACCCAGTACTTC

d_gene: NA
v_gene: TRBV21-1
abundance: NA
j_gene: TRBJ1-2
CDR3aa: CASPDPWTGNYGYTF
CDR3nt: TGTGCCAGCCCGGACCCTTGGACGGGAAACTATGGCTACACCTTC

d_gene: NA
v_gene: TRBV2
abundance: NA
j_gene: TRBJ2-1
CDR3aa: CASSEGPQGVQFF
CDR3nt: TGTGCCAGCAGTGAAGGACCCCAAGGGGTGCAGTTCTTC

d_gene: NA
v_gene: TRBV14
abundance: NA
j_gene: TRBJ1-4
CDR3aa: CASSRTRGLNEKLFF
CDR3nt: TGTGCCAGCAGCCGGACCCGGGGACTAAATGAAAAACTGTTTTTT

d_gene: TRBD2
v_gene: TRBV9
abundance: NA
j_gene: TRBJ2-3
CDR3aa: CASSVESRTSGGTDTQYF
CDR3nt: TGTGCCAGCAGCGTAGAATCCCGGACTAGCGGGGGCACAGATACGCAGTATTTT

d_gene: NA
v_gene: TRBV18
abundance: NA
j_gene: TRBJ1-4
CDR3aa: CASSGTGSGNEKLFF
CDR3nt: TGTGCCAGCTCCGGAACAGGGTCGGGTAATGAAAAACTGTTTTTT

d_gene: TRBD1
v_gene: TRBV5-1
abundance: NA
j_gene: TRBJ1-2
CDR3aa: CASSGTGILRGYTF
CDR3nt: TGCGCCAGCAGCGGGACAGGGATTTTACGTGGCTACACCTTC

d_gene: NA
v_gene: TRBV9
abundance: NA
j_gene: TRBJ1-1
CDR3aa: CASSEGPRTMNTEAFF
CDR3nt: TGTGCCAGCAGCGAGGGGCCAAGGACAATGAACACTGAAGCTTTCTTT

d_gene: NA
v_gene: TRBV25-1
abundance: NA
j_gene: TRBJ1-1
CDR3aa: CASSEYGGGTQKSEAFF
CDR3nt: TGTGCCAGCAGTGAATATGGGGGGGGTACCCAGAAATCTGAAGCTTTCTTT

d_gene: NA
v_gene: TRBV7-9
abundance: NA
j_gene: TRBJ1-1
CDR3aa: CASSQKTGNTEAFF
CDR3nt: TGTGCCAGCAGCCAAAAAACAGGGAACACTGAAGCTTTCTTT

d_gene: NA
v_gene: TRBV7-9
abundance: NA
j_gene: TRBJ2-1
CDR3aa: CASSLFAYNEQFF
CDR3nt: TGTGCCAGCAGCTTATTCGCGTACAATGAGCAGTTCTTC

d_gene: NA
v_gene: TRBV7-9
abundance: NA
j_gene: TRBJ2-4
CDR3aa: CASSTGTGAIPHF
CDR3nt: TGTGCCAGCAGCACCGGGACGGGAGCAATCCCCCACTTC

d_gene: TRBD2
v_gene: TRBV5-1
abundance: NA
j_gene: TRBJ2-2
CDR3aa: CASSPTLADTGELFF
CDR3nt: TGCGCCAGCAGCCCGACACTAGCGGACACCGGGGAGCTGTTTTTT

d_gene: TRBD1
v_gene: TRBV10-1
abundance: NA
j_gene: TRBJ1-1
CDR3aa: CASSLQGATEAFF
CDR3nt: TGCGCCAGCAGTCTACAGGGGGCAACTGAAGCTTTCTTT

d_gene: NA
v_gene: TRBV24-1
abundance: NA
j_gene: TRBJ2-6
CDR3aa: CATSGSGALLLTF
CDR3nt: TGTGCCACCAGTGGGTCAGGGGCCCTCCTCCTGACTTTC

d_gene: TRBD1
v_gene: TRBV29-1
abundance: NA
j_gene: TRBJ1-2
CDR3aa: CSVADRGDGYTF
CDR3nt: TGCAGCGTGGCCGACAGGGGGGATGGCTACACCTTC

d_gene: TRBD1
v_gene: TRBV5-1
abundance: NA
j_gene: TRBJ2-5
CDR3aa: CASSPLPGTGLETQYF
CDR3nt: TGCGCCAGCAGCCCGCTTCCCGGGACAGGGTTGGAGACCCAGTACTTC

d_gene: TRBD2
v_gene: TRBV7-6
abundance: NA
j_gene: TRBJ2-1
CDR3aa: CASSLGTGGSGNEQFF
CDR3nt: TGTGCCAGCAGCTTAGGGACGGGCGGGAGCGGGAATGAGCAGTTCTTC

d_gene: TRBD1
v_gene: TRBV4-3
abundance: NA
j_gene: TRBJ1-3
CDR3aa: CASSQEQGAGNTIYF
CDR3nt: TGCGCCAGCAGCCAAGAACAGGGGGCTGGAAACACCATATATTTT

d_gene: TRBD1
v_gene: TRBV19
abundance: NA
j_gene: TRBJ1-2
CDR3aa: CASTQGVYGYTF
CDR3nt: TGTGCCAGTACCCAGGGGGTTTATGGCTACACCTTC